The clone carrying this T cell receptor beta chain has a count of ten or more. Its target is unknown. One entry per CDR3 protein results from TCRdb running MiXCR on the RT-PCR reads. The sample has hundreds of thousands of distinct CDR3 sequences, about a sixth seen once. The source of the sample is a study of response to subunit inactivated influenza vaccine. Overall study results and limits: The authors offered the suggestion that each seasonal influenza vaccination recruits few new T cells.

The V and J ends lost 5 bases and 6 bases respectively, with 11 bases between them. From germline, CDR1 is SEHNR and CDR2 FQNEAQ (reference sequence). The CDR3 length is 12 residues. The sample in question was PBMCs from blood, obtained 11 to 12 days after vaccination. The chain combines TRBV7-9 with TRBJ2-7; no clear D. The TCR originated in a man in his fifties or sixties who received an inactivated influenza vaccine. This chain's CDR3 is CASSDRMSEQYF. CDR3 nucleotides: TGTGCCAGCAGCGATCGCATGAGCGAGCAGTACTTC.